The clone carrying this TCR beta chain was detected once. The same CDR3 also results from other DNA sequences found in this sample. This entry belongs to a study of shared clonotypes between healthy human individuals. The V gene's germline CDR1 is LNHDA and CDR2 SQIVND (reference sequence). Trimming took off 6 bases at V and 3 bases at J, with 11 bases between the two ends. The CDR3 runs to 13 residues. Each PCR replicate from the sorted subsets contained 150 to 250 ng DNA, which is 25,000 to 30,000 T cell genomes. Repertoires were generated with immunoSEQ multiplex PCR, while TCRdb's copy carries only in-frame clones and drops some. The sample holds under 2,000,000 clones, roughly 94% seen once. The naive CD8 subset, CD45RO-negative cells positively selected for CCR7, excluded terminally differentiated effector memory CD45RA+ cells.

What was sequenced was naive CD8+ T cells sorted from blood. This sequence was found in a man younger than 30 in good health. The rearrangement links TRBV19 to TRBJ2-5; weak D call: TRBD2 (5 bases). Written as DNA, the CDR3 is TGTGCCAGTAGCGTGGACTGGGAAGAGACCCAGTACTTC. It codes for CASSVDWEETQYF. Based on the CDR3 plus reference TRBV19 and TRBJ2-5, the full variable domain is DGGITQSPKYLFRKEGQNVTLSCEQNLNHDAMYWYRQDPGQGLRLIYYSQIVNDFQKGDIAEGYSVSREKKESFPLTVTSAQKNPTAFYLCASSVDWEETQYFGPGTRLLVL.